The source of this T cell receptor (beta chain) is a study of blood T cell repertoires in COVID-19. Germline V CDR1 and CDR2: LGHNA, YSLEER. This CDR3 has 16 residues. The J segment lost 1 base and the V segment lost 3 bases, leaving 5 bases of the junction unmatched. Here immunoSEQ multiplex PCR was the method, and the copy in TCRdb shows in-frame clones only, minus some. The sample shows over 150,000 clones, over 80% of them seen only once. V is TRBV4-3 and J is TRBJ2-5; TRBD1 matches 10 bases. Sequencing input: peripheral blood. This sequence originates from a woman in her sixties with acute or convalescent COVID-19. CDR3 sequence: CASSHGTGVPQETQYF. The CDR3 region has the DNA TGCGCCAGCAGCCACGGGACAGGGGTTCCCCAAGAGACCCAGTACTTC.